Below are 8 T cell receptor beta chains sequenced from a single sample in a study of cytomegalovirus exposure and HLA in healthy donors. PCR employed 60 Vbeta and 13 Jbeta primers. Sequencing used immunoSEQ multiplex PCR; TCRdb keeps in-frame clones, though not all of them. The sample consists of some 64,000 clones, roughly 90% of them appearing once. The source material was PBMCs. All receptors come from a man in his thirties or forties in good health and CMV-seropositive.

The chain links TRBV28 to TRBJ2-1, with 7 bases lining up with TRBD2. The CDR3 totals 16 residues. The trim removed 5 bases at V and 3 bases at J, leaving 10 bases unmatched. Germline V gene sequence: CDR1 MDHEN, CDR2 SYDVKM. DNA for the CDR3: TGTGCCAGCAGTACGTCCTCTCGGGACTACTACAATGAGCAGTTCTTC. It yields the protein CASSTSSRDYYNEQFF.

The chain uses TRBV18 and TRBJ1-4, with D tentatively TRBD1 (5 bases). Germline CDR1 is KGHSH and CDR2 is LQKENI. The V and J ends lost 5 bases and 8 bases respectively, with 21 bases between them. The CDR3 spans 16 residues. CDR3 in amino acids: CASSAGQARASEKLFF. As DNA, the CDR3 is TGTGCCAGCTCAGCGGGGCAGGCGAGGGCGTCAGAAAAACTGTTTTTT.

The chain couples TRBV9 to TRBJ2-1; the match to TRBD1 covers 8 bases. The V gene end was trimmed by 4 bases and the J gene end by 3 bases; junction bases not matched to a gene: 6. Germline CDR1 and CDR2: SGDLS and YYNGEE. The CDR3 has 15 residues. CDR3 nucleotides: TGTGCCAGCAGCCCCCGACAGGGGAACTACAATGAGCAGTTCTTC. This sequence encodes CASSPRQGNYNEQFF.

The V gene is TRBV14, the J gene TRBJ2-7; 7 bases are shared with TRBD2. CDR3 length: 14 amino acids. Germline values: CDR1 SGHDN, CDR2 FVKESK. The trim removed 1 base at V and 3 bases at J, leaving 3 bases unmatched. In DNA form, the CDR3 reads TGTGCCAGCAGCCAAGTAGGACTAGACTACGAGCAGTACTTC. This encodes CASSQVGLDYEQYF.

The chain joins TRBV5-1 to TRBJ2-5; D not certain. The CDR3 covers 13 residues. V was pared by 3 bases and J by 1 base, with 7 bases between. Germline V gives CDR1 SGHRS, CDR2 YFSETQ. This CDR3 reads CASSSLSQETQYF. The DNA for the CDR3 is TGCGCCAGCAGCTCCCTGAGCCAAGAGACCCAGTACTTC.

The chain has TRBV30 and TRBJ1-1; the match to TRBD1 covers 10 bases. Germline V gene lookup returns CDR1 GTSNPN and CDR2 SVGIG (reference sequence). V lost 0 bases to trimming and J lost 11 bases; unmatched junction nucleotides: 6. The CDR3 loop spans 13 amino acids. CDR3 bases: TGTGCCTGGAGTGTAGGGGACAGGGGTCGCGCTTTCTTT. It is translated as CAWSVGDRGRAFF.

A single count supports this clone. For the CDR3, the DNA is TGTGCCAGCAGCTTGGGGACAGCCTCCGTCTATGGCTACACCTTC. Translation: CASSLGTASVYGYTF. This chain joins TRBV5-6 and TRBJ1-2; perhaps TRBD1 as D (6 bases). The CDR3 contains 15 residues. The germline V and J ends were trimmed by 0 bases and 4 bases, with 13 bases remaining between them. From germline, CDR1 is SGHDT and CDR2 YYEEEE.

V and J are TRBV27 and TRBJ2-1; 11 bases match TRBD2. This CDR3 spans 17 amino acids. From germline, CDR1 is MNHEY and CDR2 SMNVEV (reference sequence). V shed 4 bases and J 0 bases; nucleotides not matched to a gene: 5. CDR3 region: CASSSPGLAASYNEQFF. CDR3 nucleotides: TGTGCCAGCAGTTCTCCGGGACTAGCGGCCTCCTACAATGAGCAGTTCTTC.